Listed below are T cell receptor beta chains from one sample, sequenced in a study of siplizumab effects on memory and regulatory T cells. Only in-frame clones appear in the TCRdb table, and some are missing; sequencing was by immunoSEQ multiplex PCR. The data hold about 50,000 clones, with about 90% observed a single time. Sequenced input: naive CD8+ T cells sorted from blood. The receptors shown here come from a human donor in good health. Each CDR3 is given with its conserved first and last residue. D genes are given only for firm matches. Size values are once, few and many counts, or a class for expanded clones, and some rows have none.

>TRBV27|once|.|TRBJ2-1
CASSLVGNEQFF
TGTGCCAGCAGTTTGGTCGGCAATGAGCAGTTCTTC
>TRBV6-6|once|TRBD1|TRBJ2-3
CASTPGGSDTQYF
TGTGCCAGCACCCCAGGGGGATCGGATACGCAGTATTTT
>TRBV7-6|.|.|TRBJ2-7
CASSLGQGINEQYF
TGTGCCAGCAGCTTAGGTCAGGGGATAAACGAGCAGTACTTC
>TRBV6-5|.|TRBD2|TRBJ2-1
CASSYGGTSGMFF
TGTGCCAGCAGTTATGGCGGGACTAGCGGGATGTTCTTC
>TRBV7-9|.|.|TRBJ2-7
CASSLRGDSSYEQYF
TGTGCCAGCAGCTTAAGGGGGGACAGTTCCTACGAGCAGTACTTC
>TRBV12-5|.|.|TRBJ2-1
CASGPPGSSYNEQFF
TGTGCTAGTGGTCCCCCGGGAAGCTCCTACAATGAGCAGTTCTTC
>TRBV9|.|TRBD2|TRBJ2-7
CASSVAAVAGSYEQYF
TGTGCCAGCAGCGTAGCTGCAGTAGCGGGGTCCTACGAGCAGTACTTC
>TRBV7-8|.|.|TRBJ2-7
CASSLWWDEQYF
TGTGCCAGCAGCCTTTGGTGGGACGAGCAGTACTTC
>TRBV10-3|.|TRBD1|TRBJ1-2
CAISENEGAGHGYTF
TGTGCCATCAGTGAGAATGAGGGGGCAGGGCATGGCTACACCTTC
>TRBV28|.|.|TRBJ2-2
CASSLVSTGELFF
TGTGCCAGCAGTTTGGTCAGCACCGGGGAGCTGTTTTTT
>TRBV6-1|.|.|TRBJ2-5
CASSELGGEPQETQYF
TGTGCCAGCAGTGAATTGGGTGGGGAACCGCAAGAGACCCAGTACTTC
>TRBV27|.|.|TRBJ2-6
CASSSSSGANVLTF
TGTGCCAGCAGCTCATCCTCTGGGGCCAACGTCCTGACTTTC
>TRBV19|few|TRBD1|TRBJ1-2
CASSMLGGGEKDGYTF
TGTGCCAGTAGTATGCTTGGAGGGGGCGAAAAAGATGGCTACACCTTC
>TRBV6-1|.|.|TRBJ2-5
CASSEAWEETQYF
TGTGCCAGCAGTGAAGCGTGGGAAGAGACCCAGTACTTC
>TRBV11-2|.|TRBD1|TRBJ1-1
CASSPDRGGTEAFF
TGTGCCAGCAGCCCGGACAGGGGAGGCACTGAAGCTTTCTTT
>TRBV12-5|.|.|TRBJ1-5
CASGFASIGQPQHF
TGTGCTAGTGGTTTTGCGAGTATAGGGCAGCCCCAGCATTTT
>TRBV6-5|.|.|TRBJ1-1
CASSLWDENTEAFF
TGTGCCAGCAGTTTGTGGGATGAGAACACTGAAGCTTTCTTT
>TRBV21-1|.|.|TRBJ2-2
CASSKDPGGNTGELFF
TGTGCCAGCAGCAAAGATCCAGGGGGCAACACCGGGGAGCTGTTTTTT
>TRBV4-1|.|TRBD2|TRBJ2-1
CASSQASGSYEQFF
TGCGCCAGCAGCCAGGCTAGCGGGAGTTATGAGCAGTTCTTC
>TRBV4-1|.|.|TRBJ2-2
CASSQSPGAHRAGELFF
TGCGCCAGCAGCCAATCCCCGGGGGCCCACCGGGCCGGGGAGCTGTTTTTT
>TRBV9|.|.|TRBJ1-3
CASSDRAGGNTIYF
TGTGCCAGCAGCGATCGCGCTGGTGGAAACACCATATATTTT
>TRBV30|.|TRBD2|TRBJ2-1
CACTSGKSSYNEQFF
TGTGCCTGCACTAGCGGGAAGAGCTCCTACAATGAGCAGTTCTTC
>TRBV15|.|.|TRBJ1-5
CATSGTRNQPQHF
TGTGCCACCAGTGGGACACGCAATCAGCCCCAGCATTTT
>TRBV6-5|.|.|TRBJ2-3
CASSYAGETDTQYF
TGTGCCAGCAGTTACGCAGGGGAAACAGATACGCAGTATTTT
>TRBV12-5|.|TRBD1|TRBJ1-2
CASGFTLSTRGRDYGYTF
TGTGCTAGTGGTTTCACCCTCTCGACCAGGGGGCGCGACTATGGCTACACCTTC
>TRBV29-1|.|.|TRBJ1-4
CSVEDPLGFQLFF
TGCAGCGTTGAAGACCCCCTGGGTTTTCAACTGTTTTTT
>TRBV11-2|few|.|TRBJ1-2
CASSFRTGPTTF
TGTGCCAGCAGCTTCCGGACGGGGCCAACCACCTTC
>TRBV6-1|.|.|TRBJ1-5
CASRTTEYSNQPQHF
TGTGCCAGCAGGACGACAGAATATAGCAATCAGCCCCAGCATTTT
>TRBV6-6|.|.|TRBJ1-2
CASSYSREGYTF
TGTGCCAGCAGTTACTCGAGGGAAGGCTACACCTTC
>TRBV19|once|TRBD1|TRBJ1-5
CASSMSGTGGYQPQHF
TGTGCCAGTAGTATGAGCGGGACAGGGGGTTATCAGCCCCAGCATTTT
>TRBV15|.|.|TRBJ2-1
CATLEPGGDEQFF
TGTGCCACCCTTGAACCTGGCGGGGATGAGCAGTTCTTC
>TRBV29-1|.|TRBD2|TRBJ2-1
CSARGLAVYEQFF
TGCAGCGCCCGGGGACTAGCGGTCTATGAGCAGTTCTTC
>TRBV2|.|.|TRBJ1-5
CASRGEVLNQPQHF
TGTGCCAGCAGGGGAGAAGTTCTCAATCAGCCCCAGCATTTT
>TRBV13|once|.|TRBJ2-5
CASRYGLRSHDQETQYF
TGTGCCAGCAGGTATGGGCTCCGATCCCACGACCAAGAGACCCAGTACTTC
>TRBV7-3|.|.|TRBJ2-3
CASSLWGSTDTQYF
TGTGCCAGCAGCCTTTGGGGGAGCACAGATACGCAGTATTTT
>TRBV19|.|TRBD2|TRBJ2-1
CASSIVAGGNNEQFF
TGTGCCAGTAGTATAGTAGCGGGTGGGAACAATGAGCAGTTCTTC
>TRBV27|.|.|TRBJ2-1
CASSSYGKGSEQFF
TGTGCCAGCAGTTCCTACGGGAAGGGGAGTGAGCAGTTCTTC
>TRBV7-9|.|TRBD2|TRBJ2-1
CASSAGLAPNEQFF
TGTGCCAGCAGCGCCGGACTAGCGCCCAATGAGCAGTTCTTC
>TRBV7-2|.|TRBD2|TRBJ2-1
CASSLTGTSDFF
TGTGCCAGCAGCTTAACCGGGACTAGCGATTTCTTC
>TRBV4-1|once|TRBD2|TRBJ2-1
CASSQPLPAGGRLEQFF
TGCGCCAGCAGCCAACCTCTCCCAGCGGGAGGGCGGTTAGAGCAGTTCTTC
>TRBV10-3|.|.|TRBJ2-3
CAISESIGGPDTQYF
TGTGCCATCAGTGAGTCGATCGGAGGTCCAGATACGCAGTATTTT
>TRBV19|.|.|TRBJ2-1
CASTQDYNEQFF
TGTGCCAGTACCCAGGATTACAATGAGCAGTTCTTC
>TRBV6-5|.|TRBD1|TRBJ2-3
CASSFPGDSHTQYF
TGTGCCAGCAGCTTCCCCGGGGACAGTCATACGCAGTATTTT
>TRBV9|.|.|TRBJ2-5
CASSVDPGPRTQETQYF
TGTGCCAGCAGCGTAGACCCGGGGCCCCGGACCCAAGAGACCCAGTACTTC